The T cell receptor (beta chain) under discussion was sequenced for a study of cytomegalovirus exposure and HLA in healthy donors. Looked up from germline, CDR1 is MNHNY and CDR2 is SVGAGI (reference sequence). Trimming shortened V by 9 bases and J by 2 bases, and 11 bases separated the two germline ends. The CDR3 runs 12 residues. PCR involved 60 Vbeta and 13 Jbeta primers. Libraries were prepared by immunoSEQ multiplex PCR; TCRdb keeps only in-frame clonotypes and omits some of them. The top ten clones hold 2% to 2.5% of a sample with some 91,000 clones, 64% of them seen once. The TCR comes from a human donor in good health. The chain carries TRBV6-6 and TRBJ2-7; D ambiguous. Source material: PBMCs. The CDR3 is CASQTPPYEQYF. The CDR3 DNA is TGTGCCAGTCAGACACCTCCCTACGAGCAGTACTTC.